This TCR beta chain was sequenced in a study of memory CD8 T cells in hepatitis C reinfection. On the study more broadly: A couple of donors cleared primary HCV but became chronic after reinfection. A positive HCV RNA test after two negatives ≥60 days apart defined reinfection. Broader study findings: Conclusions on public clonotypes and secondary clearance were not definitive with about 5 donors.

Turning to this clone: Its cognate antigen is unknown.

The time point here: pre-reinfection, 55 to 20 weeks before reinfection detection. No in vitro expansion preceded TCR sequencing of the sorted cells. Clones were read by immunoSEQ multiplex PCR, and TCRdb kept only the in-frame ones, dropping some. The sample lists 50,000 or so clones; nearly 90% were seen once. Source material: naive CD8+ T cells sorted from blood. The clonotype comes from a young man with hepatitis C virus infection.

In DNA, the CDR3 is TGTGCCAGCAGTTACTCGGTAGGGAGAAACTATGGCTACACCTTC. Protein product: CASSYSVGRNYGYTF. The rearrangement links TRBV6-6 to TRBJ1-2; no firm D call. Trimming shortened V by 0 bases and J by 2 bases, and 10 bases separated the two germline ends. This CDR3 has 15 residues. From germline, CDR1 is MNHNY and CDR2 SVGAGI (reference sequence).